This record covers a single T cell receptor (beta chain). The target antigen is unknown. By quantitative 5'-RACE with molecular barcodes, the TCR beta libraries were made. TCRdb itself ran the 5' RACE reads through MiXCR, one entry per CDR3 protein. The sample records roughly 440,000 distinct CDR3 sequences, 15% to 20% being singletons. The sample is drawn from a study of CD8 T cells in ankylosing spondylitis. General study findings and limits: Ankylosing spondylitis blood seemed to carry a telltale TCR beta motif made of several highly homologous variants. Certain motif variants had earlier appeared in reactive arthritis synovial fluid and blood. Clones linked to disease were reported to show significant enrichment in matched ankylosing spondylitis synovial fluid.

Sequencing was carried out using blood, either unsorted or a sorted T cell fraction (not recorded which). The TCR comes from a male donor with ankylosing spondylitis.

The DNA of the CDR3 is TGCGCCAGCAGGGATACTAGCGGGGGGAACACCGGGGAGCTGTTTTTT. It encodes CASRDTSGGNTGELFF. This sequence joins TRBV10-2 and TRBJ2-2, with 11 bases fitting TRBD2. The CDR3 covers 16 residues. Losses at the gene ends were 6 bases for V and 1 base for J; bases not matched to a gene: 4. Germline CDR1 WSHSY, CDR2 SAAADI.